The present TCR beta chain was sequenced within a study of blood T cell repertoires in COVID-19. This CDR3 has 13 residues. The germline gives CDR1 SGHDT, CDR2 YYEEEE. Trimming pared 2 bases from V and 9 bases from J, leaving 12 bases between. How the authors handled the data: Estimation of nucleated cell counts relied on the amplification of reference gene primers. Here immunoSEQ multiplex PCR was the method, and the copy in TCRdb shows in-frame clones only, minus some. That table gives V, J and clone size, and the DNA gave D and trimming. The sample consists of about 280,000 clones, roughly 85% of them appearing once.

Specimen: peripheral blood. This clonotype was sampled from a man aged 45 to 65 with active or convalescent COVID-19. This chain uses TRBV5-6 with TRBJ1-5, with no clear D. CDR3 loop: CASSFRARGPQHF. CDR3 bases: TGTGCCAGCAGCTTCCGGGCCCGGGGGCCCCAGCATTTT.